This T cell receptor beta chain was recorded in a study of T-cell reconstitution after alpha-beta-depleted transplantation in children. The TCRbeta library incorporated unique molecular identifiers. TCRdb reprocessed the PCR reads via MiXCR and lists one record per CDR3 protein. The sample includes about 490,000 distinct CDR3 sequences, roughly 10% of them seen just once. General study points: For some patients, TCRbeta diversity was high at day 60 because of recipient T cells and thymic progenitors that survived.

Points on this clonotype: Its antigen is unknown. A single base separates this from a much larger clone, so it may be a read error.

The specimen comprised PBMCs, sampled before TCRalphabeta/CD19-depleted stem cell transplant. The TCR was taken from a child aged 2 to 10 with inherited bone marrow failure, due to receive a stem cell transplant.

CDR3 sequence reads: CASSPAPGVSYEQYF. The CDR3 DNA reads TGTGCCAGCAGCCCAGCGCCGGGCGTCTCCTACGAGCAGTACTTC. The chain employs TRBV9 and TRBJ2-7, with D unresolved. Trimming removed 4 bases at V and 0 bases at J, with 14 bases between. The CDR3 totals 15 residues. Per germline, CDR1 SGDLS and CDR2 YYNGEE.